This T cell receptor beta chain was captured by sequencing in a study of molecular identifiers for immune sequencing clone quantification. Study-level background: Across replicate runs, RNA obtained from about 21,000 or 97,000 naive CD8 cells was divided into five, with four undergoing sequencing. Study-level results: Clone sizes that are highly expanded could be underestimated when identical TCR molecules share a barcode.

The sorting of naive CD8 T cells used the CD8+CD4-CCR7+CD45RA+ phenotype. A remark on this clonotype: The antigen is not known. The junction does not match germline at one end; this may be a read error.

The CDR3 spans 16 residues. The V gene's germline CDR1 is MNHEY and CDR2 SMNVEV (reference sequence). The bulk TCR libraries were made with methods described before and with listed TCR primers. MiXCR, applied by TCRdb to the PCR reads, yields one record per CDR3 protein. Of 490,000 or so distinct CDR3 sequences in the sample, around 23% were seen once. The chain joins TRBV27 to TRBJ2-7; 7 bases map to TRBD1. This receptor was taken from a human donor in good health. Some libraries in this study had Jurkat cell RNA spiked in. The sequenced material came from naive CD8+ T cells from blood, with Jurkat cell RNA spiked in. Documented subset: FACS-sorted CD8+CD4-CCR7+CD45RA+ naive T cells. CDR3 DNA: TGTGCCCGCAGTTTATTAGACCCGACAGGGATCGGCGAGCAGTACTTC. Its protein product is CARSLLDPTGIGEQYF.